This TCR beta chain was captured in a study of blood T cell repertoires in COVID-19. Germline assignment: CDR1 SEHNR and CDR2 FQNEAQ (reference sequence). V dropped 5 bases and J dropped 4 bases, with 17 bases sitting between them. The CDR3 contains 15 residues. Assay used: immunoSEQ multiplex PCR; TCRdb lists only in-frame clones, some missing. The table lists about 160,000 clones, approximately 88% of them singletons. The TCR comes from a man in his 60s with acute or convalescent COVID-19. This sequence joins TRBV7-9 and TRBJ1-1; perhaps TRBD1 as D (5 bases). The sequenced sample consisted of peripheral blood. This CDR3 is CASSPRVFVGTEAFF. Here the CDR3 DNA reads TGTGCCAGCAGCCCCAGGGTTTTCGTGGGCACTGAAGCTTTCTTT. Drawing the rest from reference TRBV7-9 and TRBJ1-1, the complete variable domain is DTGVSQNPRHKITKRGQNVTFRCDPISEHNRLYWYRQTLGQGPEFLTYFQNEAQLEKSRLLSDRFSAERPKGSFSTLEIQRTEQGDSAMYLCASSPRVFVGTEAFFGQGTRLTVV.